What follows is one T cell receptor (beta chain) and its context. Antigen unknown. Trimming pared 1 base from V and 5 bases from J, leaving 11 bases between. The germline V gene encodes CDR1 MNHEY and CDR2 SVGAGI. The CDR3 runs to 14 residues. This sample is part of a study of cytomegalovirus exposure and HLA in healthy donors. Overall study results and limits: In a later analysis, 15,000 to 20,000 TCR beta sequences were associated with HLA alleles at 0.05 false discovery rate. When the data were analyzed later, several of the most significant clusters appeared to be linked to common viral pathogens.

The primer mix had 60 Vbeta and 13 Jbeta primers. Authors' methods: Roughly 11 million shared chains were among the about 80 million unique TCR beta chains that a later analysis counted. Profiling relied on immunoSEQ multiplex PCR, and the TCRdb table lists in-frame clones only, not all of them. V and J calls plus clone size are reproduced from that table; the DNA served to infer D and trimming. The repertoire consists of tens of thousands of clones, with approximately 67% occurring once and the leading ten covering roughly 4%. Sequenced input: PBMCs. The TCR was taken from a male donor in good health and CMV-seropositive. V and J are TRBV6-5 and TRBJ1-2; D might be TRBD1 (6 bases). The CDR3 spells CASSYYQGTYGYTF. The DNA for the CDR3 is TGTGCCAGCAGTTACTACCAGGGGACATATGGCTACACCTTC.